This TCR beta chain was recovered during a study of vaccination effects on CD4 cells after COVID-19. Study-level information: Everyone in the study got two shots of either the BNT162b2 or mRNA-1273 vaccine.

CDR3 size: 13 residues. Germline V CDR1 and CDR2: SGHAT, FQDESV (reference sequence). Trimming shortened V by 2 bases and J by 7 bases, and 9 bases separated the two germline ends. Points on this clone: Its antigen remains unknown.

Sequencing followed a ViraFEST assay step that expanded antigen-specific CD4+ T cells with viral peptide pools. Investigators separated out CD4+ T cells once less than 11 days of culture had passed. A PCR test confirmed that the person had SARS-CoV-2 infection between March and December 2020. Half-medium changes using IL-2 medium occurred on days 3 and 7. Libraries were prepared by immunoSEQ multiplex PCR; TCRdb keeps only in-frame clonotypes and omits some of them. The repertoire includes about 24,000 clones, around 76% of them detected once, and 16% sits in the top ten. The receptor was derived from a human donor who had a prior SARS-CoV-2 infection. Sequenced here: CD4+ T cells from PBMCs cultured with SARS-CoV-2 spike peptides, sampled before COVID-19 vaccination. This chain joins TRBV11-1 and TRBJ1-5, with D hard to call. CDR3 region: CASSLMVGQPQHF. In DNA form, the CDR3 reads TGTGCCAGCAGCTTAATGGTGGGCCAGCCCCAGCATTTT.